A selection of T cell receptor beta chains follows, all from one sample in a study of regulatory T cells in long-lasting Graves disease. TCRdb called the multiplex PCR reads again in MiXCR, with one record for every CDR3 protein. In the table there are under 450,000 distinct CDR3 sequences, over 9.5% of which are singletons. This sample also appeared in a second study, on T cells in Graves' hyperthyroidism and ophthalmopathy.

Material: peripheral blood mononuclear cells (PBMCs), obtained at new diagnosis, from a patient treated with antithyroid drugs. The receptors were gathered from a woman aged 18 to 35 with Graves disease. The CDR3 runs from the conserved cysteine through the conserved F or W. Each record gives: clone size, J gene, D gene, V gene, CDR3 DNA, CDR3 protein. D genes are given only for firm matches. Clone size is stated in some rows and not others, as once, few, many or a class when expanded.

size: .
J: TRBJ1-1
D: .
V: TRBV12-3/TRBV12-4
DNA: TGTGCCAGCAGTTCTAGCTATCCGGGGACCACTGAAGCTTTCTTT
CDR3: CASSSSYPGTTEAFF

size: many
J: TRBJ1-5
D: TRBD1
V: TRBV12-3/TRBV12-4
DNA: TGTGCCAGCAGCGGACAGGGGCATAGCAATCAGCCCCAGCATTTT
CDR3: CASSGQGHSNQPQHF

size: .
J: TRBJ2-3
D: .
V: TRBV20-1
DNA: TGCAGTGCTATGGTAGTGAATACGCAGTATTTT
CDR3: CSAMVVNTQYF

size: many
J: TRBJ2-7
D: .
V: TRBV20-1
DNA: TGCAGTGCTAGTTTTGCGCTCGAGCAGTACTTC
CDR3: CSASFALEQYF

size: many
J: TRBJ2-7
D: .
V: TRBV6-2/TRBV6-3
DNA: TGTGCCAGCGGCGCCAGCTTAACCTACGAGCAGTACTTC
CDR3: CASGASLTYEQYF

size: many
J: TRBJ2-2
D: .
V: TRBV30
DNA: TGTGCCTGGTATGACGGAACCGGGGAGCTGTTTTTT
CDR3: CAWYDGTGELFF

size: few
J: TRBJ1-2
D: .
V: TRBV18
DNA: TGTGCCAGCTCACCTGACTCGTGGTCTCGTGGCTACACCTTC
CDR3: CASSPDSWSRGYTF

size: .
J: TRBJ1-3
D: .
V: TRBV4-1
DNA: TGCGCCAGCAGCCAAGTAAAACGTAAGGATGGAAACACCATATATTTT
CDR3: CASSQVKRKDGNTIYF

size: .
J: TRBJ1-1
D: TRBD1
V: TRBV19
DNA: TGTGCCAGTAGTCGGGCTCCCTTCAGGACAGGAAACACTGAAGCTTTCTTT
CDR3: CASSRAPFRTGNTEAFF

size: many
J: TRBJ1-1
D: .
V: TRBV6-2/TRBV6-3
DNA: TGTGCCAGCAGTTACCTGACAGGGAACACTGAAGCTTTCTTT
CDR3: CASSYLTGNTEAFF

size: many
J: TRBJ2-7
D: .
V: TRBV13
DNA: TGTGCCAGCAGCCTGACGAGGGTCACAGAGTACGAGCAGTACTTC
CDR3: CASSLTRVTEYEQYF

size: many
J: TRBJ2-5
D: .
V: TRBV18
DNA: TGTGCCAGCACCCGGTTGGGCAGGACCCAAGAGACCCAGTACTTC
CDR3: CASTRLGRTQETQYF

size: many
J: TRBJ1-2
D: .
V: TRBV6-1
DNA: TGTGCCAGCAGTACTAGACAGGAGCGCGACTATGGCTACACCTTC
CDR3: CASSTRQERDYGYTF

size: .
J: TRBJ2-2
D: TRBD1
V: TRBV19
DNA: TGTGCCAGTAGTCCCCGACAGGGAGCGAACACCGGGGAGCTGTTTTTT
CDR3: CASSPRQGANTGELFF

size: .
J: TRBJ2-5
D: .
V: TRBV20-1
DNA: TGCAGTGCTAGAGATGTCCAGCGGCATAAAGAGACCCAGTACTTC
CDR3: CSARDVQRHKETQYF

size: many
J: TRBJ1-6
D: TRBD1
V: TRBV7-9
DNA: TGTGCCAGCAGCTCCGGGACAGGGGGCTCACCCCTCCACTTT
CDR3: CASSSGTGGSPLHF

size: many
J: TRBJ1-2
D: .
V: TRBV6-1
DNA: TGTGCCAGCAGAGCCGGGCCTCACTATGGCTACACCTTC
CDR3: CASRAGPHYGYTF

size: few
J: TRBJ1-1
D: TRBD1
V: TRBV6-2/TRBV6-3
DNA: TGTGCCAGCAGTTACAGGGGGCAAGGTACTGAAGCTTTCTTT
CDR3: CASSYRGQGTEAFF

size: .
J: TRBJ2-1
D: .
V: TRBV6-1
DNA: TGTGCCAGCAGTGAACTCGGGGGCTGGTACAATGAGCAGTTCTTC
CDR3: CASSELGGWYNEQFF

size: once
J: TRBJ2-7
D: TRBD1
V: TRBV9
DNA: TGTGCCAGCAGCGATAGGGTGACAGGGGCGAGGGAGCAGTACTTC
CDR3: CASSDRVTGAREQYF

size: many
J: TRBJ2-1
D: .
V: TRBV19
DNA: TGTGCCAGTAGTACCTCCGGGACCCAATTGGGGGAGCAGTTCTTC
CDR3: CASSTSGTQLGEQFF

size: few
J: TRBJ2-1
D: TRBD2
V: TRBV7-3
DNA: TGTGCCAGCAGCACCCAGACTAGCGGGGGACCCCGCCCTTTGAATGAGCAGTTCTTC
CDR3: CASSTQTSGGPRPLNEQFF

size: many
J: TRBJ2-7
D: .
V: TRBV6-1
DNA: TGTGCCAGCAGGGAGGGGAGGTCTTCCTACGAGCAGTACTTC
CDR3: CASREGRSSYEQYF

size: .
J: TRBJ1-1
D: TRBD1
V: TRBV11-2
DNA: TGTGCCAGCAGCTTGACAGGGGCTCCTGAAGCTTTCTTT
CDR3: CASSLTGAPEAFF

size: .
J: TRBJ1-2
D: .
V: TRBV7-9
DNA: TGTGCCAGCAGCACTGGGACCCACATTCCAGGCTACACCTTC
CDR3: CASSTGTHIPGYTF

size: many
J: TRBJ2-7
D: .
V: TRBV7-3
DNA: TGTGCCAGCAGCTTTTATGGGGTCAGCTCCTACGAGCAGTACTTC
CDR3: CASSFYGVSSYEQYF

size: many
J: TRBJ2-7
D: .
V: TRBV4-1
DNA: TGCGCCAGCAGCCAAGACGGGACCCCCGGCTACGAGCAGTACTTC
CDR3: CASSQDGTPGYEQYF

size: .
J: TRBJ2-7
D: TRBD2
V: TRBV7-2
DNA: TGTGCCAGCAGCTTAACTAGCGGGAGGTATCTATCCTACGAGCAGTACTTC
CDR3: CASSLTSGRYLSYEQYF

size: .
J: TRBJ2-5
D: .
V: TRBV4-1
DNA: TGCGCCAGCAGCCAAGAGGGGAGTTGGGAGACCCAGTACTTC
CDR3: CASSQEGSWETQYF

size: many
J: TRBJ2-7
D: .
V: TRBV29-1
DNA: TGCAGCGTTACCATGGACGGTCGGGAGCAGTACTTC
CDR3: CSVTMDGREQYF